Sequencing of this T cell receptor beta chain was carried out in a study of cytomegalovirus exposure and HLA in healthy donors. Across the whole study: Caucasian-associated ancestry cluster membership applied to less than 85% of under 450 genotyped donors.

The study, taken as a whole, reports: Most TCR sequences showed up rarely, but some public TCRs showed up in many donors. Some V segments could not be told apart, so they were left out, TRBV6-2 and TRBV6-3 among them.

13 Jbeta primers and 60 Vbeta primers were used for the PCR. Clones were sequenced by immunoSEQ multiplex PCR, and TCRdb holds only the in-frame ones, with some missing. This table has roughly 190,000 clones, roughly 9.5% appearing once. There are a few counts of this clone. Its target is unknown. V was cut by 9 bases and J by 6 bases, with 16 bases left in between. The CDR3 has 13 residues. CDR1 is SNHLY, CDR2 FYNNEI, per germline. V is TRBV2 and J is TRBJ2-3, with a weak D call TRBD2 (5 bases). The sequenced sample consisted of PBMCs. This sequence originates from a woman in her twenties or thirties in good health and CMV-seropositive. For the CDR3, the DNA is TGTGCCAGTTGGACGGGAATGGGCGATACGCAGTATTTT. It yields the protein CASWTGMGDTQYF.